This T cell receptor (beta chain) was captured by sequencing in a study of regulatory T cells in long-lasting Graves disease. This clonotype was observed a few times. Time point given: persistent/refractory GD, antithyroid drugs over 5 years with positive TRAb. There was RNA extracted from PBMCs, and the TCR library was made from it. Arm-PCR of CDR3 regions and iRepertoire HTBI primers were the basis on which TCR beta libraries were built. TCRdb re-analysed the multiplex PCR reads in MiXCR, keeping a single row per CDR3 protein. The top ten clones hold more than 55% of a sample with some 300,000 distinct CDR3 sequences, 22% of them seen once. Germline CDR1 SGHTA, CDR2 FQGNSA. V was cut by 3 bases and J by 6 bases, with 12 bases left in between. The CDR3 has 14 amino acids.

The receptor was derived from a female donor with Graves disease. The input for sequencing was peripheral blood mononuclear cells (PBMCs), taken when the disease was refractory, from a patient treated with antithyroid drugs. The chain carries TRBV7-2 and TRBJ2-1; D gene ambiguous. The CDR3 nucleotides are TGTGCCAGCAGCTTTGCCGGAGATAGCAATGAGCAGTTCTTC. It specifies CASSFAGDSNEQFF.